This T cell receptor (beta chain) is drawn from a study of blood T cell repertoires in COVID-19. Turning to the study itself: Italy, Spain and the United States were the sources of the convalescent and acute COVID-19 samples. From T cells, B-cell-depleted T cells, or PBMCs came the material, which was cDNA or gDNA.

Original processing notes: How many nucleated cells were present was estimated from reference gene primer amplification. Profiled with immunoSEQ multiplex PCR; TCRdb holds only in-frame clones, not every one. The V and J calls and clone size are taken from that table; D and trimming were inferred from the DNA. The top ten clones hold about 6% of a sample with about 150,000 clones, about 89% of them seen once. Specimen: peripheral blood. This clonotype was obtained from a man older than 75 with acute or convalescent COVID-19.

This chain's CDR3 is CASSSQTSVVATQYF. As DNA, the CDR3 is TGCGCCAGCAGCTCGCAGACTAGCGTCGTCGCGACCCAGTACTTC. This chain connects TRBV5-1 to TRBJ2-5; 8 bases map to TRBD2. J was trimmed by 7 bases and V by 3 bases; bases with no gene match: 11. The CDR3 runs 15 residues. CDR1 and CDR2 from the germline V gene are SGHRS and YFSETQ.